This T cell receptor (beta chain) derives from a study of T cell changes during pregnancy in multiple sclerosis. The V and J ends lost 4 bases and 4 bases, in that order; junction bases with no gene match: 9. The V gene's germline CDR1 is SGHVS and CDR2 FQNEAQ. CDR3 length: 15 amino acids. Profiled with immunoSEQ multiplex PCR; TCRdb holds only in-frame clones, not every one. The top ten clones hold 0.6% to 0.75% of a sample with roughly 40,000 clones, about nine tenths of them seen once. This TCR derives from a female donor with multiple sclerosis, enrolled in a pregnancy study. This rearrangement joins TRBV7-8 to TRBJ1-2; 7 bases agree with TRBD1. The input for sequencing was CD4+ T cells from peripheral blood mononuclear cells, taken before pregnancy. The CDR3 loop is CASSSTGRSLYGYTF. Here the CDR3 DNA reads TGTGCCAGCAGCTCGACAGGGCGATCTCTCTATGGCTACACCTTC.